The rows below give T cell receptor beta chains drawn from one sample of a study of cytomegalovirus exposure and HLA in healthy donors. Profiled with immunoSEQ multiplex PCR; TCRdb holds only in-frame clones, not every one. Among fewer than 150,000 clones listed, almost 85% were seen once. The sample comprised PBMCs. The receptors stem from a young man in good health and CMV-seropositive. The CDR3 runs from the conserved cysteine through the conserved F or W. A D gene is named only where the DNA matches it firmly. Expanded clones get a size class; other rows say once, few or many, or leave the size out.

v_call: TRBV7-2
d_call: TRBD1
clone_size: .
cdr3_length: 15
j_call: TRBJ1-2
cdr3_nt: TGTGCCAGCAGCACCCGAGGGCAGGGGGTGAATGGCTACACCTTC
cdr3_aa: CASSTRGQGVNGYTF

v_call: TRBV19
d_call: .
clone_size: few
cdr3_length: 14
j_call: TRBJ1-3
cdr3_nt: TGTGCCAGTAGACTGACAGGCTCTGGAAACACCATATATTTT
cdr3_aa: CASRLTGSGNTIYF

v_call: TRBV4-1
d_call: TRBD2
clone_size: .
cdr3_length: 15
j_call: TRBJ2-2
cdr3_nt: TGCGCCAGCAGTCGAGCGGGGGGGAGCACCGGGGAGCTGTTTTTT
cdr3_aa: CASSRAGGSTGELFF

v_call: TRBV15
d_call: TRBD1
clone_size: .
cdr3_length: 16
j_call: TRBJ2-3
cdr3_nt: TGTGCCACCAGCAGAGCCGCGGGACAGGGAGCAGATACGCAGTATTTT
cdr3_aa: CATSRAAGQGADTQYF

v_call: TRBV12-5
d_call: .
clone_size: .
cdr3_length: 14
j_call: TRBJ1-1
cdr3_nt: TGTGCTAGTGCTAAGGGGCGATTGAACACTGAAGCTTTCTTT
cdr3_aa: CASAKGRLNTEAFF

v_call: TRBV11-2
d_call: TRBD2
clone_size: .
cdr3_length: 15
j_call: TRBJ2-3
cdr3_nt: TGTGCCAGCAGCCCGACTAGCGGGTACACAGATACGCAGTATTTT
cdr3_aa: CASSPTSGYTDTQYF

v_call: TRBV5-6
d_call: TRBD2
clone_size: .
cdr3_length: 15
j_call: TRBJ2-7
cdr3_nt: TGTGCCAGCAGCGTGGGACTAGCGGGAGTATACGAGCAGTACTTC
cdr3_aa: CASSVGLAGVYEQYF

v_call: TRBV19
d_call: .
clone_size: .
cdr3_length: 16
j_call: TRBJ2-1
cdr3_nt: TGTGCCAGTAGCTCCACGGGACTCCGCTCCTACAATGAGCAGTTCTTC
cdr3_aa: CASSSTGLRSYNEQFF

v_call: TRBV6-5
d_call: TRBD1
clone_size: .
cdr3_length: 14
j_call: TRBJ1-3
cdr3_nt: TGTGCCAGCACCGCGGGACAGTCCGGAAACACCATATATTTT
cdr3_aa: CASTAGQSGNTIYF

v_call: TRBV18
d_call: .
clone_size: .
cdr3_length: 14
j_call: TRBJ1-2
cdr3_nt: TGTGCCAGCTCACCCTTGGTAGAGATCTATGGCTACACCTTC
cdr3_aa: CASSPLVEIYGYTF

v_call: TRBV9
d_call: TRBD1
clone_size: .
cdr3_length: 16
j_call: TRBJ2-1
cdr3_nt: TGTGCCAGCAGCGTTTCGGGACAGGGGGCTTACAATGAGCAGTTCTTC
cdr3_aa: CASSVSGQGAYNEQFF

v_call: TRBV7-9
d_call: .
clone_size: .
cdr3_length: 13
j_call: TRBJ2-7
cdr3_nt: TGTGCCAGCAGCCGAACAGAGACGAGAGAGCAGTACTTC
cdr3_aa: CASSRTETREQYF

v_call: TRBV10-3
d_call: TRBD1
clone_size: .
cdr3_length: 14
j_call: TRBJ1-2
cdr3_nt: TGTGCCATCAGTGAGTCTGGAGGGGGCTTTGGCTACACCTTC
cdr3_aa: CAISESGGGFGYTF

v_call: TRBV5-1
d_call: TRBD2
clone_size: .
cdr3_length: 17
j_call: TRBJ2-7
cdr3_nt: TGCGCCAGCACCCGGGAACGGACTAGCGGGATGTACTACGAGCAGTACTTC
cdr3_aa: CASTRERTSGMYYEQYF

v_call: TRBV6-1
d_call: TRBD1
clone_size: .
cdr3_length: 15
j_call: TRBJ2-7
cdr3_nt: TGTGCCAGCAGTAACGACAGGGGGCGTTCCTACGAGCAGTACTTC
cdr3_aa: CASSNDRGRSYEQYF

v_call: TRBV27
d_call: TRBD1
clone_size: .
cdr3_length: 15
j_call: TRBJ1-4
cdr3_nt: TGTGCCAGCAGTCCGAGACAGGGGTTTAATGAAAAACTGTTTTTT
cdr3_aa: CASSPRQGFNEKLFF

v_call: TRBV7-7
d_call: .
clone_size: .
cdr3_length: 14
j_call: TRBJ2-3
cdr3_nt: TGTGCCAGCAGCTCGGGACACGTCCCAGATACGCAGTATTTT
cdr3_aa: CASSSGHVPDTQYF

v_call: TRBV6-5
d_call: .
clone_size: .
cdr3_length: 16
j_call: TRBJ2-3
cdr3_nt: TGTGCCAGCAGTTACACCCGGACTCCTTTGAGGGATACGCAGTATTTT
cdr3_aa: CASSYTRTPLRDTQYF

v_call: TRBV5-6
d_call: TRBD1
clone_size: .
cdr3_length: 14
j_call: TRBJ1-2
cdr3_nt: TGTGCCAGCAGCTACGGGACAGTTAGCTATGGCTACACCTTC
cdr3_aa: CASSYGTVSYGYTF

v_call: TRBV6-1
d_call: TRBD1
clone_size: .
cdr3_length: 14
j_call: TRBJ1-1
cdr3_nt: TGTGCCAGCAGTTCCACAGGGGGGCTCACTGAAGCTTTCTTT
cdr3_aa: CASSSTGGLTEAFF

v_call: TRBV6-4
d_call: TRBD1
clone_size: .
cdr3_length: 16
j_call: TRBJ1-1
cdr3_nt: TGTGCCAGCAGACTACGGACAGGGGATGGTCCCCATGAAGCTTTCTTT
cdr3_aa: CASRLRTGDGPHEAFF

v_call: TRBV11-3
d_call: TRBD2
clone_size: .
cdr3_length: 14
j_call: TRBJ2-1
cdr3_nt: TGTGCCAGCAGCTTAGGTCGGCGGGAGAATGAGCAGTTCTTC
cdr3_aa: CASSLGRRENEQFF

v_call: TRBV9
d_call: .
clone_size: .
cdr3_length: 15
j_call: TRBJ2-3
cdr3_nt: TGTGCCAGCAGCTCAGAGAATAGCAAGGTAGATACGCAGTATTTT
cdr3_aa: CASSSENSKVDTQYF

v_call: TRBV5-5
d_call: .
clone_size: .
cdr3_length: 17
j_call: TRBJ1-5
cdr3_nt: TGTGCCAGCAGCCACCACGGGGGGTCACGGGGCAATCAGCCCCAGCATTTT
cdr3_aa: CASSHHGGSRGNQPQHF

v_call: TRBV18
d_call: TRBD1
clone_size: .
cdr3_length: 13
j_call: TRBJ2-1
cdr3_nt: TGTGCCAGCTCACAGGACAGGGACAATGAGCAGTTCTTC
cdr3_aa: CASSQDRDNEQFF

v_call: TRBV5-1
d_call: .
clone_size: .
cdr3_length: 16
j_call: TRBJ1-4
cdr3_nt: TGCGCCAGCAGCCCCGGATCGGGAGGGAAGGGCGAAAAACTGTTTTTT
cdr3_aa: CASSPGSGGKGEKLFF

v_call: TRBV9
d_call: .
clone_size: .
cdr3_length: 16
j_call: TRBJ1-3
cdr3_nt: TGTGCCAGCAGCGCCCTGGGGACATACTCTGGAAACACCATATATTTT
cdr3_aa: CASSALGTYSGNTIYF

v_call: TRBV27
d_call: TRBD1
clone_size: .
cdr3_length: 15
j_call: TRBJ2-5
cdr3_nt: TGTGCCAGCAGTCCCCACCCCGACAGGGTTGAGACCCAGTACTTC
cdr3_aa: CASSPHPDRVETQYF

v_call: TRBV6-6
d_call: TRBD2
clone_size: .
cdr3_length: 14
j_call: TRBJ2-3
cdr3_nt: TGTGCCAGCAACCTAGCGGGGGGCACAGATACGCAGTATTTT
cdr3_aa: CASNLAGGTDTQYF

v_call: TRBV23-1
d_call: .
clone_size: .
cdr3_length: 16
j_call: TRBJ1-1
cdr3_nt: TGCGCCAGCAGTCATACAAGAACAGGGCGAGAAGATGAAGCTTTCTTT
cdr3_aa: CASSHTRTGREDEAFF

v_call: TRBV27
d_call: .
clone_size: .
cdr3_length: 12
j_call: TRBJ2-4
cdr3_nt: TGTGCCAGCGGGGGGGCCAAAAACATTCAGTACTTC
cdr3_aa: CASGGAKNIQYF

v_call: TRBV7-8
d_call: .
clone_size: .
cdr3_length: 12
j_call: TRBJ2-7
cdr3_nt: TGTGCCAGCAGCTTTGACAGCTACGAGCAGTACTTC
cdr3_aa: CASSFDSYEQYF

v_call: TRBV5-4
d_call: TRBD1
clone_size: .
cdr3_length: 16
j_call: TRBJ1-3
cdr3_nt: TGTGCCAGCAGCAACCCGGACAGGCGCCCTGGAAACACCATATATTTT
cdr3_aa: CASSNPDRRPGNTIYF

v_call: TRBV9
d_call: TRBD2
clone_size: .
cdr3_length: 15
j_call: TRBJ2-1
cdr3_nt: TGTGCCAGCAGCTCCGAGGGCGGGGGGGGGAGGGAGCAGTTCTTC
cdr3_aa: CASSSEGGGGREQFF

v_call: TRBV10-1
d_call: TRBD1
clone_size: once
cdr3_length: 14
j_call: TRBJ2-3
cdr3_nt: TGCGCCAGCAGTGAGGGACAGGGTGCAGATACGCAGTATTTT
cdr3_aa: CASSEGQGADTQYF

v_call: TRBV2
d_call: .
clone_size: .
cdr3_length: 13
j_call: TRBJ1-1
cdr3_nt: TGTGCCAGCAGGGTGGGCAGGAACACTGAAGCTTTCTTT
cdr3_aa: CASRVGRNTEAFF

v_call: TRBV29-1
d_call: .
clone_size: .
cdr3_length: 11
j_call: TRBJ2-7
cdr3_nt: TGCAGCGCCCGGGTGGAGCCGGAGCAGTACTTC
cdr3_aa: CSARVEPEQYF

v_call: TRBV19
d_call: .
clone_size: .
cdr3_length: 15
j_call: TRBJ2-7
cdr3_nt: TGTGCCAGCAGAGGAGGGGAAGCGGGCTCCTACGAGCAGTACTTC
cdr3_aa: CASRGGEAGSYEQYF

v_call: TRBV6-1
d_call: TRBD1
clone_size: .
cdr3_length: 15
j_call: TRBJ1-1
cdr3_nt: TGTGCCAGCGTTCCGACAGGGGGGGGGTACACTGAAGCTTTCTTT
cdr3_aa: CASVPTGGGYTEAFF

v_call: TRBV7-2
d_call: .
clone_size: few
cdr3_length: 15
j_call: TRBJ2-7
cdr3_nt: TGTGCCAGCAGCGCGTGGGGGCATGACTCCTACGAGCAGTACTTC
cdr3_aa: CASSAWGHDSYEQYF

v_call: TRBV6-5
d_call: TRBD2
clone_size: .
cdr3_length: 15
j_call: TRBJ2-5
cdr3_nt: TGTGCCAGCAGCCCGGGACTAGCGGGCGGAGAGACCCAGTACTTC
cdr3_aa: CASSPGLAGGETQYF

v_call: TRBV5-1
d_call: .
clone_size: .
cdr3_length: 12
j_call: TRBJ2-7
cdr3_nt: TGCGCCAGCACATCAGGGATCTACGAGCAGTACTTC
cdr3_aa: CASTSGIYEQYF

v_call: TRBV7-2
d_call: TRBD2
clone_size: .
cdr3_length: 15
j_call: TRBJ2-1
cdr3_nt: TGTGCCAGCAGCCCCCTAGCGGGGGGCGTCCATGAGCAGTTCTTC
cdr3_aa: CASSPLAGGVHEQFF

v_call: TRBV2
d_call: TRBD2
clone_size: .
cdr3_length: 15
j_call: TRBJ2-5
cdr3_nt: TGTGCCAGCAGTTTAAGCGGGGGGGCTCAAGAGACCCAGTACTTC
cdr3_aa: CASSLSGGAQETQYF

v_call: TRBV29-1
d_call: TRBD2
clone_size: .
cdr3_length: 16
j_call: TRBJ2-7
cdr3_nt: TGCAGCGTTGATGGGCTGACAGCGGGGGCTCTGGGCGAGCAGTACTTC
cdr3_aa: CSVDGLTAGALGEQYF

v_call: TRBV4-3
d_call: .
clone_size: .
cdr3_length: 15
j_call: TRBJ2-5
cdr3_nt: TGCGCCAGCAGCCAAGATGGTCCAGGGAAAGAGACCCAGTACTTC
cdr3_aa: CASSQDGPGKETQYF

v_call: TRBV30
d_call: .
clone_size: .
cdr3_length: 10
j_call: TRBJ2-1
cdr3_nt: TGTGCCTGGAGTAGCGATGAGCAGTTCTTC
cdr3_aa: CAWSSDEQFF

v_call: TRBV2
d_call: .
clone_size: few
cdr3_length: 14
j_call: TRBJ2-1
cdr3_nt: TGTGCCACCAGAGGGGGGGAGGGCTACAATGAGCAGTTCTTC
cdr3_aa: CATRGGEGYNEQFF

v_call: TRBV25-1
d_call: .
clone_size: .
cdr3_length: 13
j_call: TRBJ1-5
cdr3_nt: TGTGCCAGCAGTGAATCGGGGGGTCAGCCCCAGCATTTT
cdr3_aa: CASSESGGQPQHF

v_call: TRBV10-3
d_call: .
clone_size: .
cdr3_length: 13
j_call: TRBJ2-5
cdr3_nt: TGTGCCATCACGTCGGGGTACCAAGAGACCCAGTACTTC
cdr3_aa: CAITSGYQETQYF

v_call: TRBV4-3
d_call: TRBD1
clone_size: .
cdr3_length: 14
j_call: TRBJ1-1
cdr3_nt: TGCGCCAGCAGCCAAGACAGGGGGCGCACTGAAGCTTTCTTT
cdr3_aa: CASSQDRGRTEAFF

v_call: TRBV30
d_call: .
clone_size: .
cdr3_length: 12
j_call: TRBJ2-1
cdr3_nt: TGTGCCTGGAGTGTACACAGAGATGAGCAGTTCTTC
cdr3_aa: CAWSVHRDEQFF

v_call: TRBV7-8
d_call: TRBD2
clone_size: .
cdr3_length: 14
j_call: TRBJ2-7
cdr3_nt: TGTGCCAGCAGCATGGGACTAGATCACCACGAGCAGTACTTC
cdr3_aa: CASSMGLDHHEQYF

v_call: TRBV6-5
d_call: .
clone_size: .
cdr3_length: 15
j_call: TRBJ1-1
cdr3_nt: TGTGCCAGCAGTTACTCGGCTGGAGGAGGGACTGAAGCTTTCTTT
cdr3_aa: CASSYSAGGGTEAFF

v_call: TRBV6-5
d_call: .
clone_size: .
cdr3_length: 14
j_call: TRBJ1-2
cdr3_nt: TGTGCCAGCAGTTCTCCGGGACAAGGGTATGGCTACACCTTC
cdr3_aa: CASSSPGQGYGYTF

v_call: TRBV6-5
d_call: TRBD1
clone_size: .
cdr3_length: 11
j_call: TRBJ2-5
cdr3_nt: TGTGCCAGCAGGGACAGGGTGAACCAGTACTTC
cdr3_aa: CASRDRVNQYF

v_call: TRBV5-4
d_call: TRBD2
clone_size: few
cdr3_length: 16
j_call: TRBJ2-1
cdr3_nt: TGTGCCAGCAGCTGGGGACTAGCGGGAGGTCGTAATGAGCAGTTCTTC
cdr3_aa: CASSWGLAGGRNEQFF

v_call: TRBV10-1
d_call: .
clone_size: .
cdr3_length: 18
j_call: TRBJ1-1
cdr3_nt: TGCGCCAGCAGTGAGGAAAGCAGGGAAAGGTCAAGGGGCACTGAAGCTTTCTTT
cdr3_aa: CASSEESRERSRGTEAFF